This entry describes one T cell receptor (beta chain). This record comes from a study of blood T cell repertoires in COVID-19. In the study overall: The study drew acute and convalescent COVID-19 samples from the United States, Italy and Spain. From T cells, B-cell-depleted T cells, or PBMCs came the material, which was cDNA or gDNA.

How the authors handled the data: Nucleated cell counts were estimated from reference gene primer amplification. The table came from immunoSEQ multiplex PCR; TCRdb's copy has only in-frame clones and leaves some out. V and J calls and clone size are as listed in that table; D and trimming were resolved from the DNA. The table records 310,000 or so clones, around 83% of them present only once. Per germline, CDR1 SNHLY and CDR2 FYNNEI. V lost 5 bases and J 0 bases, leaving 13 bases between the germline ends. CDR3 length: 15 amino acids. The receptor was isolated from a woman aged 50 to 60 with acute or convalescent COVID-19. The V gene is TRBV2, the J gene TRBJ1-2, with D tentatively TRBD1 (6 bases). The sequencing sample was made of peripheral blood. This CDR3 reads CASSPTTGPNYGYTF. The CDR3 DNA is TGTGCCAGCAGTCCTACGACAGGACCTAACTATGGCTACACCTTC.